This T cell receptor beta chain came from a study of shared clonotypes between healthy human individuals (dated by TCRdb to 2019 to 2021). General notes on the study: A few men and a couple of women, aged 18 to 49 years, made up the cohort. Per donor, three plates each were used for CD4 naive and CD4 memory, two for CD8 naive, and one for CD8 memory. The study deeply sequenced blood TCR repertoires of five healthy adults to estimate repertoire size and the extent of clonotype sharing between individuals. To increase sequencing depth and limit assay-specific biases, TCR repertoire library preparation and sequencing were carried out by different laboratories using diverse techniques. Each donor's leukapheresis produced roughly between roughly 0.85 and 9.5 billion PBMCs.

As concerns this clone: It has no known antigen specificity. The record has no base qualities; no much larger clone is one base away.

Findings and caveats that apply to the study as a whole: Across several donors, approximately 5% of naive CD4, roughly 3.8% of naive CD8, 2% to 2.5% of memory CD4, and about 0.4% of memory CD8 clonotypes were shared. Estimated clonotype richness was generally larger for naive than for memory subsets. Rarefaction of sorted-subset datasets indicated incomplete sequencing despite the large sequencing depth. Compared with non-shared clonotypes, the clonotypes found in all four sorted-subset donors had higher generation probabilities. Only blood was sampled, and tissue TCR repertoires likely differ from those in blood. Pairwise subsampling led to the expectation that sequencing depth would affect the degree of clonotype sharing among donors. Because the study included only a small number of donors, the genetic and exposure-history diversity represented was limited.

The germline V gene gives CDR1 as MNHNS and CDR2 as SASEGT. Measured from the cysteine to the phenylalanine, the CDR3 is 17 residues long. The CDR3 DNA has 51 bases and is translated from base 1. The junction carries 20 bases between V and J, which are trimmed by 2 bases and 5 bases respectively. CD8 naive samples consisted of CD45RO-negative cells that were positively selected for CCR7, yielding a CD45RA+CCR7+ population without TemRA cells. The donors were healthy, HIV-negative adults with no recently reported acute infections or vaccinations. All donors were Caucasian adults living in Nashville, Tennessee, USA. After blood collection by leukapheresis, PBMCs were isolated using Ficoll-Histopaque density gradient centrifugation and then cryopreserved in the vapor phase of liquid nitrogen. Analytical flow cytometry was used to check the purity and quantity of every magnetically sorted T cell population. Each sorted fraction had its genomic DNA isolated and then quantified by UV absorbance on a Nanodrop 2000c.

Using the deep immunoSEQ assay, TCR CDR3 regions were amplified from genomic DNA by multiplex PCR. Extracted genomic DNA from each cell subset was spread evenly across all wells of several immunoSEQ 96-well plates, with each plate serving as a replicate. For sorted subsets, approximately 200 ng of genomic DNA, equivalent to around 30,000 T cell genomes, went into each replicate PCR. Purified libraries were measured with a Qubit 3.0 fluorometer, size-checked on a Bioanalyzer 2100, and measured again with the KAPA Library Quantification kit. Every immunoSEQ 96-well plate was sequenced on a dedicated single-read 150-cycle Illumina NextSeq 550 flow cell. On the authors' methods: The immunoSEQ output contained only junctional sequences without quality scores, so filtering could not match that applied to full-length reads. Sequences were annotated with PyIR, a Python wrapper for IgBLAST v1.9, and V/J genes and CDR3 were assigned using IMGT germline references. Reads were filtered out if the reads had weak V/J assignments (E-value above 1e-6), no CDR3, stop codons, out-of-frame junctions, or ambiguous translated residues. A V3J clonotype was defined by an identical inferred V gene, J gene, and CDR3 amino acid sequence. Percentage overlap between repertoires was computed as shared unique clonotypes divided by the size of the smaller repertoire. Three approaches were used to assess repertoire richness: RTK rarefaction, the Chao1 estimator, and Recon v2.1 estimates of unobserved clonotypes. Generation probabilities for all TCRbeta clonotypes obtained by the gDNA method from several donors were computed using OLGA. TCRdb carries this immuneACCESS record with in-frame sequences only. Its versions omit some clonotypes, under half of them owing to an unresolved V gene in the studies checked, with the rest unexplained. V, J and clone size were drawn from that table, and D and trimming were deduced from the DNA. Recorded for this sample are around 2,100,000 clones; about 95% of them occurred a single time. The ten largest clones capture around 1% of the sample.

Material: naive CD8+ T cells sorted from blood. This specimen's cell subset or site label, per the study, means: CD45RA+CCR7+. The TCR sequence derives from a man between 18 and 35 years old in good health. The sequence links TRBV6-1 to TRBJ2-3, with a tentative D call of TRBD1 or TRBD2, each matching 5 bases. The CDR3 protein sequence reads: CASSENLEGLRGDTQYF. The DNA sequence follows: TGTGCCAGCAGTGAAAATCTTGAGGGGCTTAGGGGAGATACGCAGTATTTT.